The rows below give T cell receptor beta chains drawn from one sample of a study of cytomegalovirus exposure and HLA in healthy donors. Sequencing used immunoSEQ multiplex PCR; TCRdb keeps in-frame clones, though not all of them. The table records approximately 110,000 clones, under 85% of them present only once. Input material: PBMCs. Receptors were obtained from a woman between 40 and 55 years old in good health and CMV-seropositive. The CDR3 runs from the conserved cysteine through the conserved F or W. The order of the fields is J gene, CDR3 length, V gene, D gene, clone size, CDR3 protein, CDR3 DNA. A D gene is named only where the DNA matches it firmly. Clone size is stated in some rows and not others, as once, few, many or a class when expanded.

j_gene: TRBJ2-1
len: 11
v_gene: TRBV7-9
d_gene: -
abundance: -
CDR3aa: CASSLQGEQFF
CDR3nt: TGTGCCAGCAGCTTACAGGGTGAGCAGTTCTTC

j_gene: TRBJ2-1
len: 16
v_gene: TRBV6-6
d_gene: TRBD2
abundance: -
CDR3aa: CASSYSSSGSYNEQFF
CDR3nt: TGTGCCAGCAGTTACTCGAGTAGCGGGAGCTACAATGAGCAGTTCTTC

j_gene: TRBJ2-1
len: 16
v_gene: TRBV4-2
d_gene: TRBD2
abundance: -
CDR3aa: CASSQDGTSADNEQFF
CDR3nt: TGTGCCAGCAGCCAAGACGGGACTAGCGCCGACAATGAGCAGTTCTTC

j_gene: TRBJ2-5
len: 18
v_gene: TRBV5-1
d_gene: TRBD2
abundance: -
CDR3aa: CASSLEGSGRTHAETQYF
CDR3nt: TGCGCCAGCAGCTTGGAGGGTAGCGGGAGGACCCACGCGGAGACCCAGTACTTC

j_gene: TRBJ1-4
len: 17
v_gene: TRBV5-8
d_gene: TRBD1
abundance: -
CDR3aa: CASSNHLTGALNEKLFF
CDR3nt: TGTGCCAGCAGTAACCACCTCACAGGGGCCCTTAATGAAAAACTGTTTTTT

j_gene: TRBJ1-1
len: 16
v_gene: TRBV28
d_gene: -
abundance: -
CDR3aa: CASRPYGSGTNTEAFF
CDR3nt: TGTGCCAGCAGACCCTATGGGTCGGGGACAAACACTGAAGCTTTCTTT

j_gene: TRBJ1-1
len: 14
v_gene: TRBV6-5
d_gene: TRBD1
abundance: -
CDR3aa: CASSRGQGNTEAFF
CDR3nt: TGTGCCAGCAGCCGGGGACAGGGGAACACTGAAGCTTTCTTT

j_gene: TRBJ2-1
len: 13
v_gene: TRBV6-1
d_gene: TRBD2
abundance: -
CDR3aa: CASSIRLAGEQFF
CDR3nt: TGTGCCAGCAGTATACGACTAGCGGGGGAGCAGTTCTTC

j_gene: TRBJ2-2
len: 13
v_gene: TRBV29-1
d_gene: TRBD2
abundance: -
CDR3aa: CSVVLADTGELFF
CDR3nt: TGCAGCGTTGTACTAGCGGATACCGGGGAGCTGTTTTTT

j_gene: TRBJ1-5
len: 15
v_gene: TRBV4-1
d_gene: TRBD1
abundance: -
CDR3aa: CASSQGQGFNQPQHF
CDR3nt: TGCGCCAGCAGCCAAGGACAGGGATTCAATCAGCCCCAGCATTTT

j_gene: TRBJ2-7
len: 13
v_gene: TRBV4-1
d_gene: -
abundance: -
CDR3aa: CASSPTGDVEQYF
CDR3nt: TGCGCCAGCAGCCCCACCGGAGACGTCGAGCAGTACTTC

j_gene: TRBJ2-1
len: 11
v_gene: TRBV29-1
d_gene: -
abundance: -
CDR3aa: CSVERNNEQFF
CDR3nt: TGCAGCGTTGAGAGGAACAATGAGCAGTTCTTC

j_gene: TRBJ1-5
len: 13
v_gene: TRBV10-2
d_gene: -
abundance: -
CDR3aa: CASMGGFGQPQHF
CDR3nt: TGCGCCAGCATGGGGGGGTTTGGACAGCCCCAGCATTTT

j_gene: TRBJ1-4
len: 15
v_gene: TRBV28
d_gene: -
abundance: -
CDR3aa: CASSLFRATNEKLFF
CDR3nt: TGTGCCAGCAGTTTATTCAGGGCAACTAATGAAAAACTGTTTTTT

j_gene: TRBJ2-7
len: 14
v_gene: TRBV2
d_gene: -
abundance: -
CDR3aa: CASSERVSRGEQYF
CDR3nt: TGTGCCAGCAGTGAACGGGTTTCTAGGGGCGAGCAGTACTTC

j_gene: TRBJ2-7
len: 15
v_gene: TRBV7-8
d_gene: -
abundance: -
CDR3aa: CASSLVFAGTYEQYF
CDR3nt: TGTGCCAGCAGCTTAGTGTTCGCCGGTACCTACGAGCAGTACTTC

j_gene: TRBJ1-4
len: 15
v_gene: TRBV9
d_gene: TRBD1
abundance: few
CDR3aa: CASSLRQGRDEKLFF
CDR3nt: TGTGCCAGCAGCCTACGACAGGGGCGGGATGAAAAACTGTTTTTT

j_gene: TRBJ2-7
len: 13
v_gene: TRBV9
d_gene: -
abundance: -
CDR3aa: CASSVGSGSVQYF
CDR3nt: TGTGCCAGCAGCGTAGGTTCGGGGTCGGTGCAGTACTTC

j_gene: TRBJ1-2
len: 12
v_gene: TRBV7-9
d_gene: -
abundance: -
CDR3aa: CASRFEGEGYTF
CDR3nt: TGTGCCAGCAGATTTGAGGGAGAGGGCTACACCTTC

j_gene: TRBJ1-1
len: 16
v_gene: TRBV7-9
d_gene: TRBD1
abundance: -
CDR3aa: CSSSTLLGQGNTEAFF
CDR3nt: TGTTCCAGCAGCACTCTCCTGGGACAGGGGAACACTGAAGCTTTCTTT

j_gene: TRBJ2-3
len: 16
v_gene: TRBV19
d_gene: TRBD2
abundance: -
CDR3aa: CASSRGSGRSDDTQYF
CDR3nt: TGTGCCAGTAGTCGAGGTAGCGGGAGATCGGACGATACGCAGTATTTT

j_gene: TRBJ2-1
len: 14
v_gene: TRBV29-1
d_gene: -
abundance: -
CDR3aa: CSVEGAGAYNEQFF
CDR3nt: TGCAGCGTTGAAGGAGCAGGGGCATACAATGAGCAGTTCTTC

j_gene: TRBJ2-1
len: 16
v_gene: TRBV9
d_gene: TRBD2
abundance: -
CDR3aa: CASSDSGTLSYNEQFF
CDR3nt: TGTGCCAGCAGCGATAGCGGGACCCTCTCCTACAATGAGCAGTTCTTC

j_gene: TRBJ2-3
len: 15
v_gene: TRBV7-3
d_gene: -
abundance: -
CDR3aa: CASSRLPGGTDTQYF
CDR3nt: TGTGCCAGCAGCCGACTACCCGGGGGCACAGATACGCAGTATTTT

j_gene: TRBJ2-1
len: 14
v_gene: TRBV6-1
d_gene: -
abundance: few
CDR3aa: CASSEARTYNEQFF
CDR3nt: TGTGCCAGCAGTGAAGCGAGGACCTACAATGAGCAGTTCTTC

j_gene: TRBJ2-7
len: 13
v_gene: TRBV10-1
d_gene: TRBD2
abundance: -
CDR3aa: CASSERLAGEQYF
CDR3nt: TGCGCCAGCAGTGAGCGGCTAGCGGGCGAGCAGTACTTC

j_gene: TRBJ2-2
len: 18
v_gene: TRBV11-2
d_gene: TRBD2
abundance: -
CDR3aa: CASSPRTSGRARAGELFF
CDR3nt: TGTGCCAGCAGCCCCCGAACCAGCGGGAGGGCCAGGGCCGGGGAGCTGTTTTTT

j_gene: TRBJ2-1
len: 14
v_gene: TRBV18
d_gene: TRBD2
abundance: -
CDR3aa: CASSPTSGVDEQFF
CDR3nt: TGTGCCAGCTCACCGACTAGCGGAGTCGATGAGCAGTTCTTC

j_gene: TRBJ2-1
len: 15
v_gene: TRBV10-3
d_gene: TRBD2
abundance: -
CDR3aa: CAISEGGLAELEQFF
CDR3nt: TGTGCCATCAGTGAGGGGGGACTAGCGGAACTTGAGCAGTTCTTC

j_gene: TRBJ1-1
len: 14
v_gene: TRBV18
d_gene: TRBD1
abundance: -
CDR3aa: CASSEDRANTEAFF
CDR3nt: TGTGCCAGCTCCGAGGACAGGGCGAACACTGAAGCTTTCTTT

j_gene: TRBJ1-1
len: 15
v_gene: TRBV5-1
d_gene: -
abundance: -
CDR3aa: CASSRDLVRGTEAFF
CDR3nt: TGCGCCAGCAGCCGGGATCTGGTTCGGGGGACTGAAGCTTTCTTT

j_gene: TRBJ2-3
len: 17
v_gene: TRBV30
d_gene: TRBD2
abundance: -
CDR3aa: CAWRTSGSLGSTDTQYF
CDR3nt: TGTGCCTGGAGGACTAGCGGGAGCCTCGGTAGCACAGATACGCAGTATTTT

j_gene: TRBJ2-1
len: 15
v_gene: TRBV19
d_gene: -
abundance: medium-sized
CDR3aa: CASSQGLVDHNEQFF
CDR3nt: TGTGCCAGTAGCCAGGGGTTAGTTGACCACAATGAGCAGTTCTTC

j_gene: TRBJ1-1
len: 16
v_gene: TRBV7-9
d_gene: -
abundance: -
CDR3aa: CASSSDSESPWAEAFF
CDR3nt: TGTGCCAGCAGTTCAGACAGCGAGAGCCCATGGGCTGAAGCTTTCTTT

j_gene: TRBJ1-2
len: 12
v_gene: TRBV30
d_gene: -
abundance: once
CDR3aa: CAWSLRPYGYTF
CDR3nt: TGTGCCTGGAGTTTGAGGCCCTATGGCTACACCTTC

j_gene: TRBJ2-5
len: 18
v_gene: TRBV28
d_gene: TRBD2
abundance: -
CDR3aa: CASSSPKPGTSGRETQYF
CDR3nt: TGTGCCAGCAGTTCACCTAAACCAGGGACTAGCGGGAGGGAGACCCAGTACTTC

j_gene: TRBJ1-1
len: 14
v_gene: TRBV27
d_gene: -
abundance: -
CDR3aa: CASSPTRLNTEAFF
CDR3nt: TGTGCCAGCAGTCCAACCAGGTTGAACACTGAAGCTTTCTTT

j_gene: TRBJ2-3
len: 19
v_gene: TRBV4-1
d_gene: TRBD2
abundance: few
CDR3aa: CASSQRGLAGGSGTDTQYF
CDR3nt: TGCGCCAGCAGCCAGAGGGGACTAGCGGGAGGGAGCGGAACAGATACGCAGTATTTT

j_gene: TRBJ2-1
len: 12
v_gene: TRBV7-8
d_gene: TRBD2
abundance: -
CDR3aa: CASSRLAGDKFF
CDR3nt: TGTGCCAGCAGTCGGCTAGCGGGAGATAAGTTCTTC

j_gene: TRBJ2-1
len: 12
v_gene: TRBV29-1
d_gene: -
abundance: -
CDR3aa: CSVSLAHNEQFF
CDR3nt: TGCAGCGTTAGCCTAGCCCACAATGAGCAGTTCTTC

j_gene: TRBJ1-4
len: 15
v_gene: TRBV7-9
d_gene: TRBD1
abundance: few
CDR3aa: CASSWLQGVEEKLFF
CDR3nt: TGTGCCAGCAGTTGGTTGCAGGGGGTGGAAGAAAAACTGTTTTTT

j_gene: TRBJ2-2
len: 15
v_gene: TRBV29-1
d_gene: TRBD1
abundance: -
CDR3aa: CSVEVGDRNTGELFF
CDR3nt: TGCAGCGTTGAGGTGGGGGACAGGAACACCGGGGAGCTGTTTTTT

j_gene: TRBJ2-7
len: 13
v_gene: TRBV6-5
d_gene: TRBD2
abundance: -
CDR3aa: CASSYSGRREQYF
CDR3nt: TGTGCCAGCAGTTACAGCGGGAGACGCGAGCAGTACTTC

j_gene: TRBJ1-1
len: 14
v_gene: TRBV19
d_gene: TRBD1
abundance: -
CDR3aa: CASSIGGQGTEAFF
CDR3nt: TGTGCCAGTAGTATAGGTGGACAGGGCACTGAAGCTTTCTTT

j_gene: TRBJ2-2
len: 16
v_gene: TRBV14
d_gene: TRBD1
abundance: -
CDR3aa: CASSLFRDRNTGELFF
CDR3nt: TGTGCCAGCAGCCTATTCCGGGACAGGAACACCGGGGAGCTGTTTTTT

j_gene: TRBJ1-5
len: 13
v_gene: TRBV19
d_gene: -
abundance: -
CDR3aa: CASSYSLNQPQHF
CDR3nt: TGTGCCAGTAGTTACAGCCTCAATCAGCCCCAGCATTTT

j_gene: TRBJ2-7
len: 14
v_gene: TRBV14
d_gene: TRBD1
abundance: -
CDR3aa: CASSLRGSRYEQYF
CDR3nt: TGTGCCAGCAGCCTCAGGGGGAGTAGGTACGAGCAGTACTTC

j_gene: TRBJ2-5
len: 17
v_gene: TRBV7-9
d_gene: TRBD2
abundance: few
CDR3aa: CASSLGAGGHPQETQYF
CDR3nt: TGTGCCAGCAGCTTAGGCGCGGGAGGCCACCCCCAAGAGACCCAGTACTTC

j_gene: TRBJ1-3
len: 13
v_gene: TRBV6-5
d_gene: -
abundance: few
CDR3aa: CASSSAEGNTIYF
CDR3nt: TGTGCCAGCAGTTCCGCAGAGGGTAACACCATATATTTT

j_gene: TRBJ1-1
len: 14
v_gene: TRBV2
d_gene: TRBD1
abundance: -
CDR3aa: CASSPDRGRTEAFF
CDR3nt: TGTGCCAGCAGTCCAGACAGGGGGCGAACTGAAGCTTTCTTT

j_gene: TRBJ2-1
len: 14
v_gene: TRBV27
d_gene: TRBD1
abundance: few
CDR3aa: CASSRDRAFNEQFF
CDR3nt: TGTGCCAGCAGCCGGGACAGGGCTTTCAATGAGCAGTTCTTC

j_gene: TRBJ1-1
len: 14
v_gene: TRBV28
d_gene: -
abundance: once
CDR3aa: CASSPPGGNTEAFF
CDR3nt: TGTGCCAGCAGTCCCCCCGGGGGGAACACTGAAGCTTTCTTT

j_gene: TRBJ1-1
len: 15
v_gene: TRBV14
d_gene: -
abundance: -
CDR3aa: CASSPIPPRGTEAFF
CDR3nt: TGTGCCAGCAGCCCCATACCCCCCAGGGGCACTGAAGCTTTCTTT

j_gene: TRBJ2-1
len: 13
v_gene: TRBV27
d_gene: TRBD1
abundance: -
CDR3aa: CASRRTGVREQFF
CDR3nt: TGTGCCAGCAGGCGGACAGGGGTAAGGGAGCAGTTCTTC